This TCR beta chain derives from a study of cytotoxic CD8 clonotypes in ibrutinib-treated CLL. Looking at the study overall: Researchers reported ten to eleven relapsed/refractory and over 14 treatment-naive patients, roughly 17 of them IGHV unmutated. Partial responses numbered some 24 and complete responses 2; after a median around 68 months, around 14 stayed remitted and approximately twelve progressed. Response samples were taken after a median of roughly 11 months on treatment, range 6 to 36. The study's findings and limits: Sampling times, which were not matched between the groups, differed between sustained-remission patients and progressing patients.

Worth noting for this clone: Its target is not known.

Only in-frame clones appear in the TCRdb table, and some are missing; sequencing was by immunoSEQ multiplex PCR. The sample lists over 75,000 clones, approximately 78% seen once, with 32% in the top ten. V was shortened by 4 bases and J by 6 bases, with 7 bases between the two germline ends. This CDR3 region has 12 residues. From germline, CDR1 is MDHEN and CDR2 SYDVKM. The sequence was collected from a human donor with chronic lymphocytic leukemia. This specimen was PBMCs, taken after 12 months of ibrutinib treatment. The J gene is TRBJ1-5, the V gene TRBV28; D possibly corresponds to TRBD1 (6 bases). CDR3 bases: TGTGCCAGCAGTTCAGGGGTTCAGCCCCAGCATTTT. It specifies CASSSGVQPQHF.